This T cell receptor (beta chain) was sequenced for a study of T cells in women clearing cervical HPV infection. Study-level background: Controls were women whose single incident HPV16 infection cleared within 12 months without precancer or cancer. Case blood was drawn a median roughly 160 days after lesion detection. HLA type could not be excluded as a confounder.

TCRdb's table, derived via immunoSEQ multiplex PCR, lists solely in-frame clones and lacks some. The listing contains around 39,000 clones. Germline V gene lookup returns CDR1 SGHNT and CDR2 YYREEE (reference sequence). V shed 10 bases, J shed 6 bases, and the junction held 17 bases outside the gene matches. The CDR3 length is 16 residues. Note on this clone: Read coverage stops 3 residues before the CDR3 terminus; the germline J gene supplies the remainder.

J is TRBJ2-2 and V is TRBV5-4; 8 positions agree with TRBD2. The specimen was blood buffy coat. This receptor was taken from a woman between 18 and 75 years old with a cervical HPV16 infection that either progressed to CIN3+ or cleared (not recorded which). CDR3 protein: CALSVGGTRSSGELFF. The sequenced part of the CDR3 DNA is TGTGCCTTATCAGTGGGCGGGACTAGGTCGTCCGGGGAG.